This is a list of T cell receptor beta chains from one sample in a study of somatic mutations in cytotoxic T cells in rheumatoid arthritis. Libraries were prepared by immunoSEQ multiplex PCR; TCRdb keeps only in-frame clonotypes and omits some of them. The sample records approximately 5,000 clones, more than 60% being singletons. Sequenced input: CD8+ T cells sorted from blood. Receptor source: a man in his 70s with rheumatoid arthritis. The CDR3 runs from the conserved cysteine through the conserved F or W. Expanded clones are given a class, and other clones once, few, many or no size at all.

v_call | clone_size | cdr3_aa
TRBV5-5 | - | CASSYPGQGQGETQYF
TRBV27 | - | CASSPADRESYEQYF
TRBV6-1 | - | CASSEGGAAVHEQYF
TRBV11-1 | few | CASSLVSIPAYNEQFF
TRBV27 | - | CASSWTGGHTEAFF
TRBV6-5 | - | CASSYGGDSYEQYF
TRBV4-2 | - | CASSQEWDRGRTNEKLFF
TRBV6-5 | - | CASSEPTGSYEQYF
TRBV9 | - | CASSPRNIQNYGYTF
TRBV27 | - | CASSLSTTGTTNERFF
TRBV6-4 | - | CASSESGQGARRIKNIQYF
TRBV28 | - | CASSSPMRQDSGNTIYF
TRBV27 | - | CASSSLGFSYEQYF
TRBV6-5 | - | CASSGRTGGPYEQYF
TRBV29-1 | once | CSVEDPDWDYGYTF